These T cell receptor beta chains were read from a single sample in a study of OX40 agonist ivuxolimab in advanced cancers. Clones were read by immunoSEQ multiplex PCR, and TCRdb kept only the in-frame ones, dropping some. Among approximately 58,000 clones, around 84% were seen once, and the ten largest hold roughly 4.5%. Sequenced here: CD4+ or CD8+ T cells sorted from blood, sampled in a trial of the OX40 agonist ivuxolimab. The receptor source for this set is an adult with an advanced solid tumor such as melanoma, head and neck, liver or kidney cancer. The CDR3 runs from the conserved cysteine through the conserved F or W. The D gene is left open where the match is weak. Size values are once, few and many counts, or a class for expanded clones, and some rows have none.

j_call v_call d_call clone_size cdr3_aa cdr3_nt
TRBJ2-5 TRBV10-3 . . CAISEEQYQETQYF TGTGCCATCAGTGAAGAACAGTACCAAGAGACCCAGTACTTC
TRBJ1-1 TRBV19 . . CASTGGHTEAFF TGTGCCAGTACTGGCGGGCACACTGAAGCTTTCTTT
TRBJ1-1 TRBV19 . . CASSKGQNTEAFF TGTGCCAGTAGTAAGGGCCAAAACACTGAAGCTTTCTTT
TRBJ2-3 TRBV7-9 . . CASSLGQSFGDTQYF TGTGCCAGCAGCTTGGGGCAGTCATTCGGAGATACGCAGTATTTT
TRBJ1-2 TRBV7-1 . . CASSSALMGYTF TGTGCCAGCAGCTCGGCCCTCATGGGCTACACCTTC
TRBJ2-2 TRBV19 TRBD2 . CASSTPLAGRGELFF TGTGCCAGTAGTACACCACTAGCGGGGCGAGGGGAGCTGTTTTTT
TRBJ2-1 TRBV27 . once CASQTSYNEQFF TGTGCCAGCCAAACCTCCTACAATGAGCAGTTCTTC
TRBJ2-1 TRBV19 . . CASRGGSYNEQFF TGTGCCAGTAGGGGCGGCTCCTACAATGAGCAGTTCTTC
TRBJ1-2 TRBV21-1 . . CASSKGGYGYTF TGTGCCAGCAGCAAAGGGGGCTATGGCTACACCTTC
TRBJ1-1 TRBV10-3 TRBD1 . CAISEEAGGSTEAFF TGTGCCATCAGTGAGGAGGCAGGGGGGAGCACTGAAGCTTTCTTT
TRBJ2-3 TRBV10-3 . . CAISETDTQYF TGTGCCATCAGTGAGACAGATACGCAGTATTTT
TRBJ2-7 TRBV7-6 TRBD2 . CASSPELAGGPPPEQYF TGTGCCAGCAGCCCGGAGCTAGCGGGAGGGCCGCCGCCCGAGCAGTACTTC
TRBJ2-3 TRBV7-3 TRBD1 once CASSPSGTGGADTQYF TGTGCCAGCAGCCCTTCCGGGACAGGGGGGGCAGATACGCAGTATTTT
TRBJ2-2 TRBV6-1 . once CATRRSTGELFF TGTGCCACCCGTCGCTCCACCGGGGAGCTGTTTTTT
TRBJ2-3 TRBV6-1 TRBD2 . CASTGLAGPDTQYF TGTGCCAGCACGGGACTAGCGGGACCAGATACGCAGTATTTT
TRBJ2-7 TRBV27 . . CASRYRDGRDEQYF TGTGCCAGCCGATACCGGGACGGGCGGGACGAGCAGTACTTC
TRBJ2-1 TRBV11-2 TRBD2 . CASSYRTGLAGDYNEQFF TGTGCCAGCAGCTACAGAACGGGGTTAGCGGGAGACTACAATGAGCAGTTCTTC
TRBJ2-7 TRBV9 . . CASSPGRGGGVKSEQYF TGTGCCAGCAGCCCGGGACGGGGAGGGGGCGTTAAGAGCGAGCAGTACTTC
TRBJ1-1 TRBV11-2 . . CASGPQFNTEAFF TGTGCCAGCGGACCACAGTTTAACACTGAAGCTTTCTTT
TRBJ2-7 TRBV7-8 . once CASSFFRDLAYEQYF TGTGCCAGCAGCTTCTTCCGGGACTTGGCCTACGAGCAGTACTTC
TRBJ2-1 TRBV6-5 TRBD2 . CASSRTRAHNEQFF TGTGCCAGCAGTCGGACTAGGGCCCACAATGAGCAGTTCTTC
TRBJ1-1 TRBV7-2 TRBD1 few CASSLAGGFNTEAFF TGTGCCAGCAGCTTAGCAGGGGGCTTTAACACTGAAGCTTTCTTT
TRBJ1-6 TRBV9 TRBD1 once CASSAGTGRATNSPLHF TGTGCCAGCAGCGCGGGGACAGGCCGGGCGACTAATTCACCCCTCCACTTT